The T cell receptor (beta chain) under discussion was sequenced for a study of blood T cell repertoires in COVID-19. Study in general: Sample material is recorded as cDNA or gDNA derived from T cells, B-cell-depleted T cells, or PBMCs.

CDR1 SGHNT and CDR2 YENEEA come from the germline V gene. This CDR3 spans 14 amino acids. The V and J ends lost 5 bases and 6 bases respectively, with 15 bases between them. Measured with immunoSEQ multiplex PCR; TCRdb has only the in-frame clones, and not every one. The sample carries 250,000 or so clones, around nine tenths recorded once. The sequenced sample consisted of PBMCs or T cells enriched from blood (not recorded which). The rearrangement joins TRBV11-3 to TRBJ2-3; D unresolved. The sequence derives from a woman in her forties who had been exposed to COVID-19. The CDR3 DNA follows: TGTGCCAGCAGCAACCATCTAGTCACGGATACGCAGTATTTT. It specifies CASSNHLVTDTQYF.